This T cell receptor (beta chain) was identified in a study of CD8 T cells in ankylosing spondylitis. Overall study results and limits: There was a TCR beta motif, made of 7 to 9 highly homologous variants, that appeared characteristic of ankylosing spondylitis blood. Relatively rare in peripheral blood, disease-linked clones were also CD8+. Certain motif variants had earlier been reported in reactive arthritis synovial fluid and blood.

This clonotype was picked up a small number of times. The antigen remains undetermined. TCR beta libraries were made by quantitative 5'-RACE with molecular barcodes. TCRdb reprocessed the 5' RACE reads with MiXCR, giving one entry per CDR3 protein. The repertoire has roughly 30,000 distinct CDR3 sequences, more than 13% of them found once; the top ten carry less than 45%. There are 14 residues in the CDR3. Germline CDR1 reads DFQATT; CDR2 reads SNEGSKA (reference sequence). Trimming shortened V by 6 bases and J by 1 base, and 12 bases separated the two germline ends. The specimen sequenced was blood. The rearrangement joins TRBV20-1 to TRBJ2-2; a weak D match, TRBD2 (6 bases). The receptor was isolated from a male donor with ankylosing spondylitis or in good health (not recorded which). The CDR3 DNA follows: TGCAGTGCCACGCGGGGCGGGAACACCGGGGAGCTGTTTTTT. As protein: CSATRGGNTGELFF.